These 6 T cell receptor beta chains came from one sample sequenced in a study of technical replicates of blood from a handful of donors. Generated by immunoSEQ multiplex PCR, the TCRdb table keeps only in-frame clones and is missing some. The profile shows 75,000 or so clones, 95% of them singletons. Sequencing used T cells isolated from PBMCs. Source of these receptors: a human donor in good health.

The rearrangement uses TRBV5-6 and TRBJ2-1; possibly TRBD1 for D (8 bases). The CDR3 runs to 15 residues. The germline V gene encodes CDR1 SGHDT and CDR2 YYEEEE. V shed 4 bases and J shed 4 bases, with 15 bases lying between them. The CDR3 coding sequence is TGTGCCAGCAGCCGAGGACAGGGACTATACAATGAGCAGTTCTTC. Protein sequence: CASSRGQGLYNEQFF.

V and J are TRBV28 and TRBJ1-3, with 11 bases matching TRBD1. This CDR3 has 14 amino acids. Germline values: CDR1 MDHEN, CDR2 SYDVKM. J gave up 2 bases and V 6 bases, and 0 bases lay outside the gene matches. The CDR3 reads CASRGQGAGNTIYF. The CDR3 DNA is TGTGCCAGCAGGGGACAGGGGGCTGGAAACACCATATATTTT.

V is TRBV5-1 and J is TRBJ2-1; 11 bases agree with TRBD2. The V gene end was trimmed by 0 bases and the J gene end by 10 bases; junction bases not matched to a gene: 9. Germline CDR1 and CDR2: SGHRS and YFSETQ. This CDR3 is 16 amino acids long. The CDR3 protein is CASSLGLAGPLEEQFF. CDR3 bases: TGCGCCAGCAGCTTGGGACTAGCGGGGCCGCTTGAAGAGCAGTTCTTC.

The chain joins TRBV6-5 to TRBJ1-6, with D hard to call. Trimming took off 0 bases at V and 9 bases at J, with 12 bases between the two ends. CDR1 and CDR2 (germline): MNHEY, SVGAGI. The CDR3 loop spans 15 amino acids. The CDR3 region has the DNA TGTGCCAGCAGTTACTCGAAGTACAGTGGTTCACCCCTCCACTTT. Amino acid sequence: CASSYSKYSGSPLHF.

J is TRBJ2-2 and V is TRBV4-2, with TRBD1 as a possible D gene (5 bases). This CDR3 spans 13 amino acids. V was shortened by 6 bases and J by 3 bases, with 8 bases between the two germline ends. Germline CDR1 is LGHNA and CDR2 is YNFKEQ. CDR3 protein: CASSQGYTGELFF. The CDR3 nucleotides read TGTGCCAGCAGTCAGGGATACACCGGGGAGCTGTTTTTT.

This rearrangement joins TRBV2 to TRBJ1-5; D is unresolved. CDR1 is SNHLY, CDR2 FYNNEI, per germline. The CDR3 sequence is 14 residues long. Between the trimmed V and J ends, which lost 2 bases and 1 base, there was a span of 6 bases. The CDR3 protein is CASSELLSNQPQHF. The CDR3 nucleotides read TGTGCCAGCAGTGAATTACTGAGCAATCAGCCCCAGCATTTT.